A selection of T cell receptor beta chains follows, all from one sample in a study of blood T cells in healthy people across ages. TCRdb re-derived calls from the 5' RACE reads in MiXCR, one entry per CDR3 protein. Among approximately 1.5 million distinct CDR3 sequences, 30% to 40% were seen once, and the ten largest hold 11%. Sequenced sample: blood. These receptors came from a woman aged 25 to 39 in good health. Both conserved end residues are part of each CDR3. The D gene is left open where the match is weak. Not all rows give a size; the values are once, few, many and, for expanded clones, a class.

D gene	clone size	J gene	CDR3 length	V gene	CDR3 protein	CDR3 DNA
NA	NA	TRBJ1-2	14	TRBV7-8	CASSLQVTIYDYTF	TGTGCCAGCAGCTTGCAGGTTACTATATATGACTACACCTTC
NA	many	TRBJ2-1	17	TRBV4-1	CASSKDLTASSYNEQFF	TGCGCCAGCAGCAAAGACTTGACAGCGAGCTCCTACAATGAGCAGTTCTTC
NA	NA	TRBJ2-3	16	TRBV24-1	CATSDSGLGSTGTQYF	TGTGCCACCAGTGACTCCGGACTCGGAAGCACAGGTACGCAGTATTTT
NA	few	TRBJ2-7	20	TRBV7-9	CASSHPGGGYDGNDSYEQYF	TGTGCCAGCAGCCACCCCGGAGGAGGGTACGATGGTAACGACTCCTACGAGCAGTACTTC
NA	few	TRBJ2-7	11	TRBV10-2	CASTSPYEQYF	TGCGCCAGCACCTCTCCCTACGAGCAGTACTTC
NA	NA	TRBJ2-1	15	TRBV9	CASSARGAVYNEQFF	TGTGCCAGCAGCGCCCGAGGAGCGGTATACAATGAGCAGTTCTTC
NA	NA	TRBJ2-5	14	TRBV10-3	CAISAGAPPETQYF	TGTGCCATCAGTGCGGGGGCTCCTCCCGAGACCCAGTACTTC
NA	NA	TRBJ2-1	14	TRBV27	CASSLLNQAGEQFF	TGTGCCAGCAGTTTACTCAATCAGGCAGGTGAGCAGTTCTTC
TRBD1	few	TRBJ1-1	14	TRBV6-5	CASSYSGTGSEAFF	TGTGCCAGCAGTTATTCGGGGACAGGGAGCGAAGCTTTCTTT
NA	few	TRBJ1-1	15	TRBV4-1	CASSQGDAGDTEAFF	TGCGCCAGCAGCCAAGGGGACGCTGGGGACACTGAAGCTTTCTTT